What follows are 16 T cell receptor beta chains derived from one specimen sequenced in a study of identical twins (dated by TCRdb to about 2016). The receptor library was made with 5' RACE. The run used an Illumina HiSeq 2000. The public reads were reprocessed in TCRdb via fastp at Q25 and MiXCR, keeping in-frame beta chains. Every distinct CDR3 protein forms one entry, paired with its most common genes and DNA. Present in this sample are hundreds of thousands of distinct CDR3 sequences, more than 9% of which were seen just once. The top ten clones comprise roughly 1.6% of the sample. Separately, the same data were catalogued under a study of yellow fever vaccine responses in identical twins.

The sample comprised PBMCs. Receptor source: a woman aged 18-29 years in good health.

This clonotype was recorded at least ten times. The chain carries TRBV5-1 and TRBJ1-4; no firm D call. Trimming took 0 bases from V and 5 from J, leaving 14 bases between them. CDR1 SGHRS and CDR2 YFSETQ come from the germline V gene. The CDR3 extends over 16 amino acids. CDR3 nucleotides: TGCGCCAGCAGCTTGGATATTGGCAGGCAAAATGAAAAACTGTTTTTT. Translated: CASSLDIGRQNEKLFF. The whole variable domain, filled in from reference TRBV5-1 and TRBJ1-4, reads KAGVTQTPRYLIKTRGQQVTLSCSPISGHRSVSWYQQTPGQGLQFLFEYFSETQRNKGNFPGRFSGRQFSNSRSEMNVSTLELGDSALYLCASSLDIGRQNEKLFFGSGTQLSVL.

The chain has TRBV27 and TRBJ1-1, with 7 bases identical to TRBD1. The CDR3 has 14 amino acids. The germline CDR1 and CDR2 sequences are MNHEY and SMNVEV (reference sequence). V was pared by 6 bases and J by 5 bases, with 9 bases of the junction left unmatched. DNA for the CDR3: TGTGCCAGCAGATTGCTACAGGGGACGACTGAAGCTTTCTTT. It encodes CASRLLQGTTEAFF.

The rearrangement joins TRBV6-6 to TRBJ2-5, with D hard to call. The length of the CDR3 is 14 residues. CDR1 MNHNY and CDR2 SVGAGI come from the germline V gene (reference sequence). The V gene lost 8 bases and the J gene lost 4 bases, with 17 bases spanning the gap. DNA for the CDR3: TGTGCCAGCTCCCGGTTTGGGTGGCCAGAGACCCAGTACTTC. This sequence encodes CASSRFGWPETQYF.

The rearrangement links TRBV27 to TRBJ2-7, with a tentative D call TRBD2 (6 bases). V gave up 2 bases and J gave up 3 bases, with 11 bases separating them. The CDR3 is made up of 14 amino acids. Germline lookup yields CDR1 MNHEY and CDR2 SMNVEV (reference sequence). CDR3 protein: CASSLTSSYYEQYF. As DNA, the CDR3 is TGTGCCAGCAGTTTAACTAGCAGCTACTACGAGCAGTACTTC.

There are a few counts of this clonotype. The chain carries TRBV6-1 and TRBJ1-2; 7 bases line up with TRBD1. The CDR3 extends over 16 amino acids. V was clipped by 5 bases and J by 4 bases; unmatched bases: 13. The germline gives CDR1 MNHNS, CDR2 SASEGT. CDR3 in DNA: TGTGCCAGCAGTCGGGGACAGATAGACCTTGGCTATGGCTACACCTTC. Protein sequence: CASSRGQIDLGYGYTF.

The table lists this clonotype with a few counts. The chain combines TRBV28 with TRBJ2-7, with 11 bases fitting TRBD2. The CDR3 is 15 amino acids. Germline V gene data show CDR1 as MDHEN and CDR2 as SYDVKM. The ends lost 4 bases at V and 4 bases at J; junction bases unmatched: 6. The DNA of the CDR3 is TGTGCCAGCAGTTCAATAGCGGGAGGGAGATACGAGCAGTACTTC. Translated: CASSSIAGGRYEQYF. Full variable domain (rest looked up from reference TRBV28 and TRBJ2-7): DVKVTQSSRYLVKRTGEKVFLECVQDMDHENMFWYRQDPGLGLRLIYFSYDVKMKEKGDIPEGYSVSREKKERFSLILESASTNQTSMYLCASSSIAGGRYEQYFGPGTRLTVT.

In its sample, this clonotype was seen once. V and J are TRBV28 and TRBJ2-3; a possible D gene is TRBD1 (5 bases). With 7 bases removed from V and 6 bases from J, the gap between germline ends came to 14 bases. Germline-derived CDR1 and CDR2 are MDHEN and SYDVKM. The CDR3 consists of 13 residues. In DNA form, the CDR3 reads TGTGCCAGCAACAGGACCCCCGCGGATACGCAGTATTTT. This sequence encodes CASNRTPADTQYF.

V is TRBV6-5 and J is TRBJ1-2; D unresolved. CDR1 is MNHEY, CDR2 SVGAGI, per germline. CDR3 length: 15 residues. The ends were cut back, 0 bases at V and 8 bases at J, with 16 bases in the middle. The CDR3 region has the DNA TGTGCCAGCAGTTACTCAGACCGACCAACCGGGGGCTACACCTTC. Amino acids: CASSYSDRPTGGYTF.

V usage is TRBV7-6 and J usage is TRBJ2-1; 8 bases fit TRBD2. V lost 1 base and J lost 7; bases outside the gene matches: 9. This CDR3 contains 16 residues. Germline-derived CDR1 and CDR2 are SGHVS and FNYEAQ. For the CDR3, the DNA is TGTGCCAGCAGCTTAGAGTTGACGGGAGGGCGGAATGAGCAGTTCTTC. Residues: CASSLELTGGRNEQFF.

V and J are TRBV6-1 and TRBJ2-1, with TRBD2 identical over 10 bases. This CDR3 comprises 15 residues. Trimming cost V 2 bases and J 9 bases; bases outside gene matches: 7. Germline V gene lookup returns CDR1 MNHNS and CDR2 SASEGT. For the CDR3, the DNA is TGTGCCAGCAGTGAACAGGGACTAGCGACTGCTGAGCAGTTCTTC. Its protein product is CASSEQGLATAEQFF.

The V and J genes are TRBV29-1 and TRBJ1-1; 7 bases fit TRBD1. This CDR3 comprises 14 residues. From germline, CDR1 is SQVTM and CDR2 ANQGSEA. V trimming: 3 bases; J trimming: 1 base; junction bases outside the gene matches: 5. CDR3 bases: TGCAGCGTTGACGGGGACAGCTCGAACACTGAAGCTTTCTTT. This encodes CSVDGDSSNTEAFF.

This sequence joins TRBV5-5 and TRBJ2-3; D is uncertain. CDR1 SGHKS and CDR2 YYEKEE come from the germline V gene (reference sequence). Trimming took off 1 base at V and 0 bases at J, with 9 bases between the two ends. This CDR3 is 15 amino acids long. CDR3 bases: TGTGCCAGCAGCTTGTGGCAGCATAGCACAGATACGCAGTATTTT. The encoded protein is CASSLWQHSTDTQYF. Together with reference TRBV5-5 and TRBJ2-3, the CDR3 gives the full variable domain: DAGVTQSPTHLIKTRGQQVTLRCSPISGHKSVSWYQQVLGQGPQFIFQYYEKEERGRGNFPDRFSARQFPNYSSELNVNALLLGDSALYLCASSLWQHSTDTQYFGPGTRLTVL.

The V call is TRBV7-2, the J call TRBJ2-1; 14 positions match TRBD2. CDR1 and CDR2 from the germline V gene are SGHTA and FQGNSA. This CDR3 region has 16 residues. V trimming: 5 bases; J trimming: 8 bases; junction bases outside the gene matches: 8. The CDR3 DNA reads as TGTGCCAGCAGCCAGAGACTAGCGGGAGGGCGCCATGAGCAGTTCTTC. Translated: CASSQRLAGGRHEQFF. Supplemented by reference TRBV7-2 and TRBJ2-1, the full variable domain reads GAGVSQSPSNKVTEKGKDVELRCDPISGHTALYWYRQSLGQGLEFLIYFQGNSAPDKSGLPSDRFSAERTGGSVSTLTIQRTQQEDSAVYLCASSQRLAGGRHEQFFGPGTRLTVL.

This clonotype appeared many times. The rearrangement joins TRBV12-3 or TRBV12-4 to TRBJ2-7; D call uncertain. V shed 5 bases and J shed 3 bases, with 11 bases lying between them. The CDR3 has 13 amino acids. CDR3 in DNA: TGTGCCAGCAGTCCCCCGGAGATCTACGAGCAGTACTTC. The encoded protein is CASSPPEIYEQYF.

This clonotype appeared many times. The rearrangement uses TRBV28 and TRBJ2-3; a weak D match, TRBD2 (7 bases). This CDR3 spans 15 amino acids. Germline V gene sequence: CDR1 MDHEN, CDR2 SYDVKM. Trimming took 6 bases from V and 4 from J, leaving 17 bases between them. CDR3 sequence (DNA): TGTGCCAGCAGGACCTCTGGGGGGGGCGCAGATACGCAGTATTTT. Translated, it gives CASRTSGGGADTQYF.

V usage is TRBV7-9 and J usage is TRBJ2-7, with D perhaps being TRBD1 or TRBD2 (5 bases each). This CDR3 is 14 amino acids long. Germline lookup yields CDR1 SEHNR and CDR2 FQNEAQ (reference sequence). Deletions cut 1 base from V and 3 bases from J, with 10 bases between. CDR3 nucleotide sequence: TGTGCCAGCAGCTTAGGAGGGGACCTCTACGAGCAGTACGTC. This translates into CASSLGGDLYEQYV.